Listed here are 20 T cell receptor beta chains from one sample, sequenced in a study of blood T cell repertoires in COVID-19. Generated by immunoSEQ multiplex PCR, the TCRdb table keeps only in-frame clones and is missing some. The sample has 120,000 to 150,000 clones, approximately 89% seen once. Sequenced input: peripheral blood. The source is a human donor in a cohort sampled during active COVID-19.

The J gene is TRBJ2-1, the V gene TRBV12-3 or TRBV12-4; D uncertain. This CDR3 comprises 12 residues. Trimming shortened V by 0 bases and J by 8 bases, and 5 bases separated the two germline ends. CDR3 sequence (DNA): TGTGCCAGCAGTTTAGCGAGTTATGAGCAGTTCTTC. This encodes CASSLASYEQFF.

CDR3 sequence (DNA): TGTGCCAGCAGAACCGCCGCCACAAGTGAAAAACTGTTTTTT. Protein: CASRTAATSEKLFF. The rearrangement uses TRBV6-5 and TRBJ1-4, with D unclear. Germline CDR1 is MNHEY and CDR2 is SVGAGI. The V end was cut by 6 bases, the J end by 7 bases, with 15 bases between. The CDR3 runs to 14 residues.

CDR3 nucleotides: TGTGCCAGCAGCTTAGGGGGCAGTGGGGCCAACGTCCTGACTTTC. This translates into CASSLGGSGANVLTF. The V gene is TRBV7-9, the J gene TRBJ2-6, with a weak D call TRBD1 (5 bases). The CDR3 is 15 residues long. V dropped 1 base and J dropped 3 bases, with 7 bases sitting between them. The germline V gene has CDR1 SEHNR and CDR2 FQNEAQ (reference sequence).

The V and J genes are TRBV19 and TRBJ1-4; TRBD1 might be the D (6 bases). Germline CDR1 and CDR2: LNHDA and SQIVND (reference sequence). Trimming pared 4 bases from V and 10 bases from J, leaving 19 bases between. The CDR3 is made up of 15 amino acids. CDR3 region: CASSTSQGIDGKLFF. Here the CDR3 DNA reads TGTGCCAGTAGTACCTCACAGGGTATTGACGGAAAACTGTTTTTT.

The chain combines TRBV11-3 with TRBJ2-2, with TRBD1 matching 10 bases. V dropped 5 bases and J dropped 6; count of bases not matched to a gene: 3. Germline V gene lookup returns CDR1 SGHNT and CDR2 YENEEA. This CDR3 contains 14 residues. The CDR3 here is CASSGDRGAGELFF. The CDR3 DNA reads TGTGCCAGCAGCGGGGACAGGGGCGCCGGGGAGCTGTTTTTT.

J is TRBJ1-2 and V is TRBV4-3; 8 nucleotides align to TRBD1. Per the germline V gene, CDR1 is LGHNA and CDR2 is YSLEER. J was trimmed by 3 bases and V by 3 bases; bases with no gene match: 6. This CDR3 contains 15 residues. CDR3 region: CASSQDETGDYGYTF. The DNA of the CDR3 is TGCGCCAGCAGCCAGGATGAGACAGGGGACTATGGCTACACCTTC.

The rearrangement uses TRBV19 and TRBJ1-2; 7 bases are a match to TRBD1. Germline loops: CDR1 LNHDA, CDR2 SQIVND (reference sequence). The CDR3 contains 13 residues. The ends lost 9 bases at V and 0 bases at J; junction bases unmatched: 4. This CDR3 is CASNDRANYGYTF. DNA for the CDR3: TGTGCCAGCAACGACAGGGCTAACTATGGCTACACCTTC.

This clone was recorded once. The chain uses TRBV27 and TRBJ2-7; TRBD2 aligns across 10 bases. Per germline, CDR1 MNHEY and CDR2 SMNVEV (reference sequence). The CDR3 consists of 15 residues. The J segment lost 0 bases and the V segment lost 5 bases, leaving 4 bases of the junction unmatched. As DNA, the CDR3 is TGTGCCAGCAGTGTAGCGGGGGGTTTCTCCTACGAGCAGTACTTC. It encodes CASSVAGGFSYEQYF.

This clone was seen a single time. The chain has TRBV5-4 and TRBJ1-1; 9 bases map to TRBD1. J was trimmed by 11 bases and V by 4 bases; bases with no gene match: 12. CDR3 size: 14 residues. Germline V gene data show CDR1 as SGHNT and CDR2 as YYREEE (reference sequence). For the CDR3, the DNA is TGTGCCAGCAGCATCGACAGGGGGAAAAGAGGGGCTTTCTTT. It is translated as CASSIDRGKRGAFF.

The rearrangement joins TRBV6-5 to TRBJ2-2, with 8 bases identical to TRBD2. CDR3 size: 14 residues. CDR1 MNHEY and CDR2 SVGAGI come from the germline V gene. Trimming removed 7 bases from V and 6 bases from J; junction bases left unmatched: 7. The CDR3 nucleotides read TGTGCCAGCATAATAGCGGGGTCCGCCGGGGAGCTGTTTTTT. Translation: CASIIAGSAGELFF.

The chain links TRBV5-8 to TRBJ2-2; TRBD1 aligns across 11 bases. After removal of 4 bases from V and 2 bases from J, the junction contained 4 bases not matched to a gene. Germline CDR1 reads SGHTS; CDR2 reads YDEGEE. This CDR3 contains 16 residues. The CDR3 region has the DNA TGTGCCAGCAGCGCGGGGACAGGGGGTAACACCGGGGAGCTGTTTTTT. This encodes CASSAGTGGNTGELFF.

The CDR3 nucleotides read TGCGCCTGTTCCCCCGCCGGGGAGCTGTTTTTT. Its translation is CACSPAGELFF. This sequence joins TRBV10-2 and TRBJ2-2; D is undetermined. This CDR3 spans 11 amino acids. V was trimmed by 11 bases and J by 6 bases, leaving 10 bases between them. The germline V gene encodes CDR1 WSHSY and CDR2 SAAADI.

The rearrangement uses TRBV2 and TRBJ2-5; no reliable D call. The CDR3 runs 13 residues. Looked up from germline, CDR1 is SNHLY and CDR2 is FYNNEI. Trimming cost V 4 bases and J 5 bases, with 11 bases left between them. The CDR3 reads CASSGLGPETQYF. CDR3 bases: TGTGCCAGCAGTGGGTTGGGCCCGGAGACCCAGTACTTC.

The genes are TRBV4-2 and TRBJ2-7, with 7 bases lining up with TRBD2. V dropped 0 bases and J dropped 4; count of bases not matched to a gene: 9. CDR1 is LGHNA and CDR2 is YNFKEQ in the germline V gene. There are 16 residues in the CDR3. CDR3 in amino acids: CASSQEFASGGYEQYF. The CDR3 DNA sequence: TGTGCCAGCAGCCAAGAATTCGCTAGCGGTGGGTACGAGCAGTACTTC.

The chain's CDR3 is CASSYGLATNEKLFF. The CDR3 DNA is TGCGCCAGCAGCTACGGACTTGCAACTAATGAAAAACTGTTTTTT. J is TRBJ1-4 and V is TRBV5-1; no clear D. CDR1 is SGHRS and CDR2 is YFSETQ in the germline V gene. The V end was cut by 3 bases, the J end by 0 bases, with 9 bases between. This CDR3 comprises 15 residues.

This clone was found a few times. The V and J genes are TRBV9 and TRBJ1-1; 7 nucleotides align to TRBD1. Germline V CDR1 and CDR2: SGDLS, YYNGEE. V shed 4 bases and J 1 base; nucleotides not matched to a gene: 13. The CDR3 consists of 17 residues. The CDR3, as DNA: TGTGCCAGCAGCCGCCGTGGGACAGTTACACCGAACACTGAAGCTTTCTTT. Amino acids: CASSRRGTVTPNTEAFF.

The V gene is TRBV28, the J gene TRBJ1-1; the D is unclear. The CDR3 totals 14 residues. Germline-derived CDR1 and CDR2 are MDHEN and SYDVKM. Trimming removed 4 bases at V and 4 bases at J, with 13 bases between. For the CDR3, the DNA is TGTGCCAGCAGTTCGGAACGGGTGGCCACTGAAGCTTTCTTT. This codes for CASSSERVATEAFF.

This chain joins TRBV7-2 and TRBJ2-1; the match to TRBD2 covers 9 bases. Germline CDR1 reads SGHTA; CDR2 reads FQGNSA. The J segment lost 5 bases and the V segment lost 1 base, leaving 12 bases of the junction unmatched. This CDR3 is built from 18 residues. The CDR3 sequence: CASSLGVWAGGPNNEQFF. The DNA for the CDR3 is TGTGCCAGCAGCTTAGGAGTATGGGCGGGGGGGCCTAACAATGAGCAGTTCTTC.

In this sample, this clone turned up once. The chain employs TRBV5-4 and TRBJ2-3; perhaps TRBD1 as D (5 bases). Trimming took off 0 bases at V and 3 bases at J, with 14 bases between the two ends. The germline V gene has CDR1 SGHNT and CDR2 YYREEE (reference sequence). CDR3 length equals 16 residues. The DNA of the CDR3 is TGTGCCAGCAGCTTGGGGCTTGGCAGGGCGACAGATACGCAGTATTTT. Its translation is CASSLGLGRATDTQYF.

This chain joins TRBV6-1 and TRBJ1-2, with a possible D match to TRBD1 (6 bases). Looked up from germline, CDR1 is MNHNS and CDR2 is SASEGT. Trimming shortened V by 3 bases and J by 5 bases, and 16 bases separated the two germline ends. The CDR3 totals 15 residues. Here the CDR3 reads CASSDPDRVLYGYTF. CDR3 DNA: TGTGCCAGCAGTGACCCGGACAGAGTATTGTATGGCTACACCTTC.